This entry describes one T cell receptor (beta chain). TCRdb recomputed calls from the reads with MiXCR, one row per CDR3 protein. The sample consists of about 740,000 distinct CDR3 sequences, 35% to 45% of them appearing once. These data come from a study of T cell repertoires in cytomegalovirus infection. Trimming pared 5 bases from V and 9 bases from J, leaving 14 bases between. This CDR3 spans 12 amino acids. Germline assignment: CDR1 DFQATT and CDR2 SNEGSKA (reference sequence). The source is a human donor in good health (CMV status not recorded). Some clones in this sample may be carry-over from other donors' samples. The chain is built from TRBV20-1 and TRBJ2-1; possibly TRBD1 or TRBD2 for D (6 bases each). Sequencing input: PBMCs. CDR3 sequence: CSALWGASEQFF. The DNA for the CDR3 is TGCAGTGCTCTCTGGGGGGCTAGTGAGCAGTTCTTC.